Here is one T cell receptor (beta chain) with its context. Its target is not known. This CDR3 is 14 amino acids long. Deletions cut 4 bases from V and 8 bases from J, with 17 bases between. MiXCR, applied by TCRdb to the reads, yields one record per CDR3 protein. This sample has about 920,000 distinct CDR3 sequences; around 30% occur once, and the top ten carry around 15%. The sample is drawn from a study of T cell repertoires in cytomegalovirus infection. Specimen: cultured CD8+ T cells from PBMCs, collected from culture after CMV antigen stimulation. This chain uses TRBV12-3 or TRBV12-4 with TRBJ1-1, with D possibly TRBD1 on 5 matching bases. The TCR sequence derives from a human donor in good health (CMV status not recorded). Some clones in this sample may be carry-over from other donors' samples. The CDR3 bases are TGTGCCAGCAGTTCCCCCCGGACATTTGAAGAAGCTTTCTTT. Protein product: CASSSPRTFEEAFF.